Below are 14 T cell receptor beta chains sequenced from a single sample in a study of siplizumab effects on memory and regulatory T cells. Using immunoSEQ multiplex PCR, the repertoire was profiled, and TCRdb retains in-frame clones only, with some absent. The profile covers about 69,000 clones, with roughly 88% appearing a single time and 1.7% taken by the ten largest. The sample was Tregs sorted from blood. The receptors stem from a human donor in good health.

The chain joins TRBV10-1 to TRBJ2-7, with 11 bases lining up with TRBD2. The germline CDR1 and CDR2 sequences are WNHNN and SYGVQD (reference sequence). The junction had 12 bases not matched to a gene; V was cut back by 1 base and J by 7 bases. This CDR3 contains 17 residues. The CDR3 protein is CASSELGLAGGPGEQYF. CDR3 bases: TGCGCCAGCAGTGAGTTAGGGCTAGCGGGAGGTCCGGGGGAGCAGTACTTC.

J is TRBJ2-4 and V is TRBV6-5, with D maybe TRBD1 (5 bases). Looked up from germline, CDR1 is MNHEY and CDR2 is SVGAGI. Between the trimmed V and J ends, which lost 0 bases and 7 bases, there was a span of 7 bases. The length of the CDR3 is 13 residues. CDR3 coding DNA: TGTGCCAGCAGTTACTCCTCAGGGAACATTCAGTACTTC. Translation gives CASSYSSGNIQYF.

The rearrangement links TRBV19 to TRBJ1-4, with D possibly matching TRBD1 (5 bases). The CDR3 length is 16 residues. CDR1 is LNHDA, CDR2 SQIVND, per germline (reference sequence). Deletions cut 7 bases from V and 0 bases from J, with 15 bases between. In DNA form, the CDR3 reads TGTGCCAGTATCTCTAGGGCGGGACCAACTAATGAAAAACTGTTTTTT. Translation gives CASISRAGPTNEKLFF.

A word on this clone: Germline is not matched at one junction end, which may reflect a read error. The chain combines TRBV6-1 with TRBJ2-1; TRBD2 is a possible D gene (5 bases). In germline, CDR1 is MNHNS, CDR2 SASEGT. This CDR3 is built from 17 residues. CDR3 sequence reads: CASGEKDGVTSYNEQFF. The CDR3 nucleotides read TGTGCCAGCGGTGAAAAAGACGGGGTGACTTCCTACAATGAGCAGTTCTTC.

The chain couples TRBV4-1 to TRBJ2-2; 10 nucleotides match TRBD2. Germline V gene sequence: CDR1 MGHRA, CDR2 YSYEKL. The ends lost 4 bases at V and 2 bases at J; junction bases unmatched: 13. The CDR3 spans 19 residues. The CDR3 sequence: CASSPRLASGRSNTGELFF. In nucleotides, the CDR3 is TGCGCCAGCAGCCCCCGATTAGCTAGCGGGAGATCAAACACCGGGGAGCTGTTTTTT.

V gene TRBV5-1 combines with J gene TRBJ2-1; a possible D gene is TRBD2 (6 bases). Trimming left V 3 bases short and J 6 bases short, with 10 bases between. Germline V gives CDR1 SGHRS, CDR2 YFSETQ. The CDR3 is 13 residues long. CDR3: CASSSGLINEQFF. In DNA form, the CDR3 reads TGCGCCAGCAGCTCGGGACTCATCAATGAGCAGTTCTTC.

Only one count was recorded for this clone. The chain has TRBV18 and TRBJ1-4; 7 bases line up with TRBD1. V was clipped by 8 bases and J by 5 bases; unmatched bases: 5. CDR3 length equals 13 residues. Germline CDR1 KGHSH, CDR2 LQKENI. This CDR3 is CASQGQKNEKLFF. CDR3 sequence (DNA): TGTGCCAGCCAGGGACAGAAGAATGAAAAACTGTTTTTT.

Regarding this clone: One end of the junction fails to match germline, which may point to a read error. This CDR3 is CASSEAGTRKNF. DNA for the CDR3: TGTGCCAGCAGTGAAGCAGGGACAAGGAAAAACTTC. The genes are TRBV6-1 and TRBJ2-7; possible D gene TRBD1, 6 bases. CDR3 length: 12 amino acids. The germline V gene has CDR1 MNHNS and CDR2 SASEGT.

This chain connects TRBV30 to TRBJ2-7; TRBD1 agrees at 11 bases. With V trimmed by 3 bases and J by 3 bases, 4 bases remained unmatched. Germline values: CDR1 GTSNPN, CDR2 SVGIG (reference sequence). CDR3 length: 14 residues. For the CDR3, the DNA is TGTGCCTGGAGGGGGACAGGGGGGAACTACGAGCAGTACTTC. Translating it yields CAWRGTGGNYEQYF.

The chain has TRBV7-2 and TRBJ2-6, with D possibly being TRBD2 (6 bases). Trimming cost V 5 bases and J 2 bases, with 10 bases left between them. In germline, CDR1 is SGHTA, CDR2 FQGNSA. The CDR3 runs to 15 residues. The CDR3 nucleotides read TGTGCCAGCAGCGCCGCGGGGCCTGGGGCCAACGTCCTGACTTTC. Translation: CASSAAGPGANVLTF.

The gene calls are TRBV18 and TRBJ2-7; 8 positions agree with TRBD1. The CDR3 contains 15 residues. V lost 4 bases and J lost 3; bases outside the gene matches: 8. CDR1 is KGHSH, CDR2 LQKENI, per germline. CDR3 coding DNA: TGTGCCAGCTCACAACGGACAGGGATGAGCTACGAGCAGTACTTC. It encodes CASSQRTGMSYEQYF.

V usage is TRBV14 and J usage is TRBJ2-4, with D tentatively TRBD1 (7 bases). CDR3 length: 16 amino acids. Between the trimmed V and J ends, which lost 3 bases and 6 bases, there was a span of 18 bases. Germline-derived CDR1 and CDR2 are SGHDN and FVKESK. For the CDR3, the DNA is TGTGCCAGCAGCCAGAGGGGGCGGGGTCGTCTAAACATTCAGTACTTC. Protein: CASSQRGRGRLNIQYF. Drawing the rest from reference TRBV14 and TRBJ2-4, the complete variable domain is EAGVTQFPSHSVIEKGQTVTLRCDPISGHDNLYWYRRVMGKEIKFLLHFVKESKQDESGMPNNRFLAERTGGTYSTLKVQPAELEDSGVYFCASSQRGRGRLNIQYFGAGTRLSVL.

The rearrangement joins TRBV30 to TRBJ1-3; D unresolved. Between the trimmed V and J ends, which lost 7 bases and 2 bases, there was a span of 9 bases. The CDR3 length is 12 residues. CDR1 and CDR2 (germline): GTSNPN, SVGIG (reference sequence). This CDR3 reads CAYRETGNTIYF. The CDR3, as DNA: TGTGCCTATAGGGAAACTGGAAACACCATATATTTT.

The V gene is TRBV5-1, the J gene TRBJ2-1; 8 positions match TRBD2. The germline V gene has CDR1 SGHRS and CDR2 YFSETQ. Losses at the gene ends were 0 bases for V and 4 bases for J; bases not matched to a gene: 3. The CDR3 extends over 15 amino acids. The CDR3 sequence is CASSLGLANYNEQFF. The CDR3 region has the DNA TGCGCCAGCAGCTTGGGACTAGCGAATTACAATGAGCAGTTCTTC. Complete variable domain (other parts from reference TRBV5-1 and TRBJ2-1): KAGVTQTPRYLIKTRGQQVTLSCSPISGHRSVSWYQQTPGQGLQFLFEYFSETQRNKGNFPGRFSGRQFSNSRSEMNVSTLELGDSALYLCASSLGLANYNEQFFGPGTRLTVL.